The 3 T cell receptor beta chains below were found in one sample sequenced in a study of cytomegalovirus exposure and HLA in healthy donors. With 60 Vbeta and 13 Jbeta primers, the PCR was carried out. Profiled with immunoSEQ multiplex PCR; TCRdb holds only in-frame clones, not every one. The sample has around 91,000 clones; 86% are singletons. The sample was PBMCs. Receptors were obtained from a man aged 30 to 45 in good health and CMV-seropositive.

The rearrangement uses TRBV18 and TRBJ2-1; D gene unclear. Per germline, CDR1 KGHSH and CDR2 LQKENI. The CDR3 spans 13 residues. V was shortened by 6 bases and J by 7 bases, with 13 bases between the two germline ends. CDR3 sequence: CASSVETANEQFF. The CDR3 DNA reads as TGTGCCAGCTCGGTAGAAACAGCAAATGAGCAGTTCTTC.

The chain couples TRBV29-1 to TRBJ1-2; D not resolved. CDR1 and CDR2 (germline): SQVTM, ANQGSEA. The V and J ends lost 3 bases and 2 bases respectively, with 7 bases between them. The CDR3 is made up of 12 amino acids. In nucleotides, the CDR3 is TGCAGCGTTGATGGGCAGAACTATGGCTACACCTTC. Protein: CSVDGQNYGYTF.

The CDR3 sequence is CASSLSYPVTEAFF. The CDR3 DNA is TGTGCCAGCAGCCTCAGTTATCCAGTCACTGAAGCTTTCTTT. The chain has TRBV7-9 and TRBJ1-1; no clear D gene. V lost 5 bases, J lost 4 bases, and 14 bases lay in between. The germline CDR1 and CDR2 sequences are SEHNR and FQNEAQ (reference sequence). This CDR3 has 14 residues. Combining the CDR3 with reference TRBV7-9 and TRBJ1-1 gives the whole variable domain DTGVSQNPRHKITKRGQNVTFRCDPISEHNRLYWYRQTLGQGPEFLTYFQNEAQLEKSRLLSDRFSAERPKGSFSTLEIQRTEQGDSAMYLCASSLSYPVTEAFFGQGTRLTVV.